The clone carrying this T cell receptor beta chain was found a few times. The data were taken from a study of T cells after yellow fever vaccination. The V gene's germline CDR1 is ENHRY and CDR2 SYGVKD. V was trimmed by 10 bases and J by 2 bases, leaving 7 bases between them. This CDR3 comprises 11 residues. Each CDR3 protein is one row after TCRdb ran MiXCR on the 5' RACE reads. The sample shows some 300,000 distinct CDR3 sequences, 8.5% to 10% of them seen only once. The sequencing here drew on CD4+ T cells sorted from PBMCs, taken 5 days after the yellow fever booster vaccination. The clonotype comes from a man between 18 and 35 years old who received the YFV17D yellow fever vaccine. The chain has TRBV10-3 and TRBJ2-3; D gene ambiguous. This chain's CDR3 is CATSDTDTQYF. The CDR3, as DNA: TGTGCCACCTCGGACACAGATACGCAGTATTTT.